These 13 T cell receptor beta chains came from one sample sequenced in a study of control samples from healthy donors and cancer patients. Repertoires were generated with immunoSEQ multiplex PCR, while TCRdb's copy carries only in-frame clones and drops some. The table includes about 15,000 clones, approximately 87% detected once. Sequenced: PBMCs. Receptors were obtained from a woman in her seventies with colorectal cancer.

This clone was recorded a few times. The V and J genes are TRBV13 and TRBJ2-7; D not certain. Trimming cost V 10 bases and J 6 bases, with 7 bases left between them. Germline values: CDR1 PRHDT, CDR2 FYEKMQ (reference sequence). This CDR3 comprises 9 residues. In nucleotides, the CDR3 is TGTGCCACTGGGGTCGAGCAGTACTTC. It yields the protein CATGVEQYF.

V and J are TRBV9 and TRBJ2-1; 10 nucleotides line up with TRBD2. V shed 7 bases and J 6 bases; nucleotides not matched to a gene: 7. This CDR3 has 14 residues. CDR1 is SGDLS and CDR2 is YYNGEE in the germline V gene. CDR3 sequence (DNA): TGTGCCAGCCGCCCCAGCGGGGGGGCCAATGAGCAGTTCTTC. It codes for CASRPSGGANEQFF.

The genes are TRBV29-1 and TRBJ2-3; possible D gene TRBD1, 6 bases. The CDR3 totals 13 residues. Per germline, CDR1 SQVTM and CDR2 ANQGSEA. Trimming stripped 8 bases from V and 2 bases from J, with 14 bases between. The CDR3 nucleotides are TGCAGCTCCCGGGACACCAACACAGATACGCAGTATTTT. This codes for CSSRDTNTDTQYF.

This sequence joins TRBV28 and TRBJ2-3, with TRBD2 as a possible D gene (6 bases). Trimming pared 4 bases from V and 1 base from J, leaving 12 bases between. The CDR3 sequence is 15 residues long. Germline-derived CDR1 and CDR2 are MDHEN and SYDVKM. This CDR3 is CASSSLEGGTDTQYF. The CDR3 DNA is TGTGCCAGCAGTTCCCTGGAGGGCGGCACAGATACGCAGTATTTT.

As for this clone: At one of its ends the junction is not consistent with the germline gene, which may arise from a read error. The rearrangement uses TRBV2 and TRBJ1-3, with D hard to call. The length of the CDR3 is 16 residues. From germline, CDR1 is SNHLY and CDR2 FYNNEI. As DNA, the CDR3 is TGTGCCAACAGTGTTCCCGGGAAGGCGGACGGAAACACCATATATTTT. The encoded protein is CANSVPGKADGNTIYF.

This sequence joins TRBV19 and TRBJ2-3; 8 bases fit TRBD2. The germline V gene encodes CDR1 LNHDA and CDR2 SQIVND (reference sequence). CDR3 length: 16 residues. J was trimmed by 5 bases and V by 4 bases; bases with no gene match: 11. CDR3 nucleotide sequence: TGTGCCAGTAGTAGGCGGGAAGCGGGAGCAAGAGATACGCAGTATTTT. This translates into CASSRREAGARDTQYF.

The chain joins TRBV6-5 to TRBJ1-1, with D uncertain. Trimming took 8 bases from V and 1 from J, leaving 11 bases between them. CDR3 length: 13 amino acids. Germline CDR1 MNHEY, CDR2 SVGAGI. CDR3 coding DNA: TGTGCCAGCCCGAGGACGGCGAACACTGAAGCTTTCTTT. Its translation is CASPRTANTEAFF.

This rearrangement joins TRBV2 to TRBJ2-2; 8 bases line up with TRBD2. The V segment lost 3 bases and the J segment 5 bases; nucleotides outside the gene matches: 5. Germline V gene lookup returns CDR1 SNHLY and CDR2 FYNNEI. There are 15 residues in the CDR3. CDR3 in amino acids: CASSEAGGGTGELFF. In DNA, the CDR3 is TGTGCCAGCAGTGAGGCGGGAGGAGGGACCGGGGAGCTGTTTTTT.

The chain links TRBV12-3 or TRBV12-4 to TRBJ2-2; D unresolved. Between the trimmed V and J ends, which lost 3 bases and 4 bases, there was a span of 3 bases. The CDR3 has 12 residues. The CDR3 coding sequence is TGTGCCAGCAGTTTGGGCACCGGGGAGCTGTTTTTT. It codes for CASSLGTGELFF.

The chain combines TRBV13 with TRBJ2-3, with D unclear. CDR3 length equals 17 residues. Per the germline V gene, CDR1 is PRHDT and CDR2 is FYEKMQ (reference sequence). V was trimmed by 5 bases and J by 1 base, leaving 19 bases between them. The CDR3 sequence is CASSPAFGVRGTDTQYF. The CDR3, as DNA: TGTGCCAGCAGCCCTGCCTTCGGAGTACGGGGCACAGATACGCAGTATTTT.

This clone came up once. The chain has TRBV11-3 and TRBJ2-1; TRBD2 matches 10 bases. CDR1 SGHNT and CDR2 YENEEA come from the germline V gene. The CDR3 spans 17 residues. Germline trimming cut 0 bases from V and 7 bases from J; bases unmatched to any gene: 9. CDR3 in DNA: TGTGCCAGCAGCTTAGATGAAGCGAGCGGGAGGGGTAATGAGCAGTTCTTC. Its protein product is CASSLDEASGRGNEQFF.

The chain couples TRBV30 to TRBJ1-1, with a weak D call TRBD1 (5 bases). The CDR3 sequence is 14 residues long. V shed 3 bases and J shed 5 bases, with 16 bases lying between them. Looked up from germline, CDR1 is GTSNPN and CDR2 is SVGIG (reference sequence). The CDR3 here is CAWSIPGPGTEAFF. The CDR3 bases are TGTGCCTGGAGCATCCCGGGACCGGGGACTGAAGCTTTCTTT.

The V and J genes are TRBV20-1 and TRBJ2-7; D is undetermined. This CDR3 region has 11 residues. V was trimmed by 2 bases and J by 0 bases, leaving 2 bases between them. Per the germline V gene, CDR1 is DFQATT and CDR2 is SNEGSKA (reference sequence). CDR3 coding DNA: TGCAGTGCTAGACACTCCTACGAGCAGTACTTC. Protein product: CSARHSYEQYF.